Listed below are T cell receptor beta chains from one sample, sequenced in a study of T cells after yellow fever vaccination. TCRdb re-analysed the 5' RACE reads in MiXCR, keeping a single row per CDR3 protein. The repertoire holds hundreds of thousands of distinct CDR3 sequences, with approximately 12% as singletons. The specimen comprised CD4+ T cells sorted from PBMCs, sampled 15 days after the yellow fever booster vaccination. The receptors were gathered from a man younger than 35 who received the YFV17D yellow fever vaccine. Both conserved end residues are part of each CDR3. A D gene is named only where the DNA matches it firmly. Not every row has a clone size; where given, it reads once, few, many or a size class.

d_call,cdr3_length,j_call,clone_size,v_call,cdr3_nt,cdr3_aa
.,13,TRBJ2-3,few,TRBV9,TGTGCCAGCAGCGTTGTTGCGATCGATACGCAGTATTTT,CASSVVAIDTQYF
TRBD2,12,TRBJ2-1,few,TRBV6-5,TGTGCCAGCAGTTCATGGGCGGGGGGGCTGGTCTTC,CASSSWAGGLVF
.,13,TRBJ2-3,many,TRBV2,TGTGCCAGCAGGAATTTGGGCGCAGATACGCAGTATTTT,CASRNLGADTQYF
.,16,TRBJ1-4,.,TRBV5-1,TGCGCCAGCAGCCCGGCGGGCCAGACTGAGTATGAAAAACTGTTTTTT,CASSPAGQTEYEKLFF
.,13,TRBJ1-5,.,TRBV7-9,TGTGCCAGCTCGAGCGGCAGCCTAGCGCCCCAGCATTTT,CASSSGSLAPQHF
TRBD1,14,TRBJ2-4,many,TRBV6-2/TRBV6-3,TGTGCCAGCAGTCCGACAGGGACCAAAAACATTCAGTACTTC,CASSPTGTKNIQYF
TRBD2,21,TRBJ2-3,.,TRBV6-2/TRBV6-3,TGTGCCAGCAGTTACTCGGCTTTGCCGGGGACTAGCGGCAAGAGCACAGATACGCAGTATTTT,CASSYSALPGTSGKSTDTQYF
TRBD1,15,TRBJ2-5,.,TRBV5-1,TGCGCCAGCAGCTGGACAGGGGCTATCCAAGAGACCCAGTACTTC,CASSWTGAIQETQYF
.,14,TRBJ2-2,many,TRBV4-3,TGCGCCAGCAGCCAAGGGTTTCCCGGGGGGGAGCTGTTTTTT,CASSQGFPGGELFF
.,13,TRBJ2-5,.,TRBV7-7,TGTGCCAGCAGCACCGGCCGGGAAGAGACCCAGTACTTC,CASSTGREETQYF
TRBD2,17,TRBJ2-1,many,TRBV10-3,TGTGCCATCAGTGAGTCTTTCGGACTAGCGGGGGGTCATGAGCAGTTCTTC,CAISESFGLAGGHEQFF
.,14,TRBJ1-6,.,TRBV19,TGTGCCAGTAAGAAATACGATTATAATTCACCCCTCCACTTT,CASKKYDYNSPLHF
.,14,TRBJ2-1,many,TRBV6-5,TGTGCCACCGGGAGGGACAGGGCTATCAATGAGCAGTTCTTC,CATGRDRAINEQFF
TRBD1,15,TRBJ2-2,.,TRBV10-1,TGCGCCAGCAGCGCCGGGACAGGGGGGCCCGGGGAGCTGTTTTTT,CASSAGTGGPGELFF
.,16,TRBJ2-4,few,TRBV3-1,TGTGCCAGCAGCCCCCCGTTAGGAAGAGGCGAAAACATTCAGTACTTC,CASSPPLGRGENIQYF
.,14,TRBJ2-7,few,TRBV5-6,TGTGCCAGCAGCTTTCGGGCTAGCTCCTACGAGCAGTACTTC,CASSFRASSYEQYF
TRBD1,15,TRBJ1-1,.,TRBV5-6,TGTGCCAGCAGCCACAGGACAGGGACTTACACTGAAGCTTTCTTT,CASSHRTGTYTEAFF
.,14,TRBJ1-5,few,TRBV7-2,TGTGCCAGCAGTATGGACCTGGGGGGCCAGCCCCAGCATTTT,CASSMDLGGQPQHF
TRBD1,15,TRBJ2-2,.,TRBV2,TGTGCCAGCAGTGTGGGACAGGGCGACCCCGGGGAGCTGTTTTTT,CASSVGQGDPGELFF
TRBD1,14,TRBJ2-7,.,TRBV12-3/TRBV12-4,TGTGCCAGCAGTTTCCGGGACAGGGCGCGCGAGCAGTACTTC,CASSFRDRAREQYF
TRBD1,16,TRBJ1-6,few,TRBV30,TGTGCCTGGAGTGTACTCCCAGGGACAGGGCCTTCACCCCTCCACTTT,CAWSVLPGTGPSPLHF
.,13,TRBJ1-1,many,TRBV7-9,TGTGCCAGCAGCTTACACGGGAACACTGAAGCTTTCTTT,CASSLHGNTEAFF
TRBD1,15,TRBJ1-3,.,TRBV12-3/TRBV12-4,TGTGCCAGCAGGGGGAGGACAGGGCCGGGAAACACCATATATTTT,CASRGRTGPGNTIYF
.,11,TRBJ1-1,few,TRBV2,TGTGCCAGGGACAGGAACACTGAAGCTTTCTTT,CARDRNTEAFF
.,14,TRBJ2-4,few,TRBV18,TGTGCCAGCTCGCCCGACCTAGCCAAAAACATTCAGTACTTC,CASSPDLAKNIQYF
.,15,TRBJ2-2,few,TRBV7-2,.,CASSLGARPPGSCFF